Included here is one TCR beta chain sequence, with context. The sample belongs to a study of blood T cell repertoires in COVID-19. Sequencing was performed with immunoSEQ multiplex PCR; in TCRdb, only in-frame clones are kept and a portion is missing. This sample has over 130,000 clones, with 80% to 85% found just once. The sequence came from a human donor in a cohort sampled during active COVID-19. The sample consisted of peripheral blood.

CDR3 sequence reads: CASSQGLQETQYF. For the CDR3, the DNA is TGTGCCAGTAGCCAGGGCCTCCAAGAGACCCAGTACTTC. The chain recombines TRBV19 with TRBJ2-5, with D possibly being TRBD1 (5 bases). The ends were cut back, 6 bases at V and 1 base at J, with 9 bases in the middle. This CDR3 region has 13 residues. Germline lookup yields CDR1 LNHDA and CDR2 SQIVND (reference sequence).